This T cell receptor beta chain derives from a study of PD-1 blockade in classical Hodgkin lymphoma. Generated by immunoSEQ multiplex PCR, the TCRdb table keeps only in-frame clones and is missing some. This sample yields about 24,000 clones, of which around 84% are seen a single time; roughly 6% belongs to the top ten. The study, taken as a whole, reports: At baseline, newly diagnosed patients reportedly showed less TCR diversity than healthy donors. Complete responders' diversity at baseline resembled that of newly diagnosed patients. Patients who began taking nivolumab under 1 year after ASCT were left out.

A word on this clone: The antigen remains undetermined.

Time point here: cycle 4 day 1 (C4D1), after more than five weeks of nivolumab. Each patient's relapse followed autologous stem cell transplantation, and brentuximab vedotin exposure varied. This receptor was obtained from a human donor with classical Hodgkin lymphoma. The sample consisted of peripheral blood mononuclear cells (PBMCs), taken before the fourth cycle of nivolumab.

CDR3 coding DNA: TGTGCCAGCAGCGTAGGAGCGGAACCCTCCTACGAGCAGTACTTC. Its protein is CASSVGAEPSYEQYF. V is TRBV9 and J is TRBJ2-7, with D perhaps TRBD2 (5 bases). V was clipped by 0 bases and J by 0 bases, with 10 bases between them. CDR3 length: 15 residues. From germline, CDR1 is SGDLS and CDR2 YYNGEE.